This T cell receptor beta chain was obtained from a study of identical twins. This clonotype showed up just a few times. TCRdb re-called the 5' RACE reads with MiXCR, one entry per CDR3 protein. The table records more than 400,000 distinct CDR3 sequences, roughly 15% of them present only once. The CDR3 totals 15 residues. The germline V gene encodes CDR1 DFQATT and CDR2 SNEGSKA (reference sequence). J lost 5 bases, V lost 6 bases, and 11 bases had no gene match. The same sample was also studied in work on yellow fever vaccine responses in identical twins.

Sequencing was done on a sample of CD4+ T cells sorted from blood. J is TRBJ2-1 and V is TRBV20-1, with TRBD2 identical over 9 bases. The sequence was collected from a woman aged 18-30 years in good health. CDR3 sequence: CSAKAGTSHNNEQFF. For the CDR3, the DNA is TGCAGTGCCAAAGCCGGGACTAGCCACAACAATGAGCAGTTCTTC.